Listed below are T cell receptor beta chains from one sample, sequenced in a study of shared clonotypes between healthy human individuals. Sequenced by immunoSEQ multiplex PCR; TCRdb stores in-frame clones only, minus some. The sample holds 2 million to 3 million clones, about 92% seen once. Sequencing used naive CD4+ T cells sorted from blood. Receptors originate from a man between 18 and 35 years old in good health. The conserved cysteine and the conserved F or W are not part of the CDR3 here. A D gene is named only where the DNA matches it firmly. Rows may omit the clone size; those that give it use once, few, many or a size class.

ASSSTGSSYEQY,TRBV5-1,NA,NA,TRBJ2-7
ASSETHNTGELF,TRBV19,NA,NA,TRBJ2-2
ASSLKTVNNSPLH,TRBV5-6,NA,NA,TRBJ1-6
AISERGGNQPQH,TRBV10-3,NA,NA,TRBJ1-5
ASRPRGFDQPQH,TRBV6-1,NA,NA,TRBJ1-5
ASSTRQGVGETQY,TRBV19,TRBD1,NA,TRBJ2-5
ASRGQGDGGYT,TRBV6-5,TRBD1,NA,TRBJ1-2
ASSILQGGNEQY,TRBV5-1,TRBD1,NA,TRBJ2-7
AWSALDRNHEQY,TRBV30,NA,once,TRBJ2-7
ASSYSGPPTGELF,TRBV6-5,NA,NA,TRBJ2-2
ASSRLDRGGSPLH,TRBV7-2,TRBD1,NA,TRBJ1-6
ASSSLGGAGNTIY,TRBV6-5,NA,NA,TRBJ1-3
ASSPTGKNTEAF,TRBV5-4,NA,NA,TRBJ1-1